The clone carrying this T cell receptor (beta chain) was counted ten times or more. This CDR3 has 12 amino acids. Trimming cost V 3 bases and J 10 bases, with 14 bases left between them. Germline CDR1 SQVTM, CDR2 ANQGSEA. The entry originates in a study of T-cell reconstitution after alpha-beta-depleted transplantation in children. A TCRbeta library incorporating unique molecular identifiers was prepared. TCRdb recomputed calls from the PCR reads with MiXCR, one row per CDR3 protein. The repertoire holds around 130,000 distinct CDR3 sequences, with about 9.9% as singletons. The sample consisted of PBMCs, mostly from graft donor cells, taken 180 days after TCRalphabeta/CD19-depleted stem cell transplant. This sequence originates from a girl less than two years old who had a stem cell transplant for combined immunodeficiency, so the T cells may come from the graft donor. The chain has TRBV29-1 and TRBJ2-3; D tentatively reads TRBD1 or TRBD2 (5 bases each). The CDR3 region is CSVELGASAQYF. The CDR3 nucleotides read TGCAGCGTTGAGCTCGGGGCTTCCGCGCAGTATTTT.